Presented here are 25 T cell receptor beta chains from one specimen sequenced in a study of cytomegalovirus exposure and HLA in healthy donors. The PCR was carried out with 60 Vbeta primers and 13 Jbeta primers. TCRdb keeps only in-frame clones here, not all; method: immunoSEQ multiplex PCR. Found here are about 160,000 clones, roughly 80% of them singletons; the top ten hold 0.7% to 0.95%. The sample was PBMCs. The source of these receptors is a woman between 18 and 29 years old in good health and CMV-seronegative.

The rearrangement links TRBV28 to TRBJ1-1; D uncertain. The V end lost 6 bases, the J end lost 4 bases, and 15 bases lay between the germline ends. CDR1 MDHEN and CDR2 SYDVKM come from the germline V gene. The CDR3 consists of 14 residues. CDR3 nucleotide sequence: TGTGCCAGCAGGGCCGGGAGGAGCGGCACTGAAGCTTTCTTT. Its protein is CASRAGRSGTEAFF.

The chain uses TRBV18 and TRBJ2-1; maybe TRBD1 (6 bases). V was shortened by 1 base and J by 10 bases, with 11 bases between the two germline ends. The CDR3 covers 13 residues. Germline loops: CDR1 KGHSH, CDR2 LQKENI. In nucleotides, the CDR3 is TGTGCCAGCTCACCACGGCTCGGGACAGAGCAGTTCTTC. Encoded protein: CASSPRLGTEQFF.

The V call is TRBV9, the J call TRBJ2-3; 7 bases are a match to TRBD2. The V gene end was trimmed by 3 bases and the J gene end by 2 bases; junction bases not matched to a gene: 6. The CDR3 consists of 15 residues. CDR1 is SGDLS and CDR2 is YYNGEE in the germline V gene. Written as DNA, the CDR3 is TGTGCCAGCAGCGCAACGGGAGGCCCCACAGATACGCAGTATTTT. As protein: CASSATGGPTDTQYF.

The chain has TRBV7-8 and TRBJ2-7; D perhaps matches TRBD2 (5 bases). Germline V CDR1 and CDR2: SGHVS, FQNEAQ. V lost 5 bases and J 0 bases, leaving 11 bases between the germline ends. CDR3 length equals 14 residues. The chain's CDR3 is CASSPIASSYEQYF. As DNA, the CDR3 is TGTGCCAGCAGCCCCATAGCGAGCTCCTACGAGCAGTACTTC.

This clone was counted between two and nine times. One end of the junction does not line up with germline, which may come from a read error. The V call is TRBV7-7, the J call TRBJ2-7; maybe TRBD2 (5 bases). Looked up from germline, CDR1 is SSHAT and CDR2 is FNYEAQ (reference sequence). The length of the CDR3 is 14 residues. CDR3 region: CASSLAPLAYEQYF. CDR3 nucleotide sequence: TGTGCTAGCAGCTTAGCACCACTAGCCTACGAGCAGTACTTC.

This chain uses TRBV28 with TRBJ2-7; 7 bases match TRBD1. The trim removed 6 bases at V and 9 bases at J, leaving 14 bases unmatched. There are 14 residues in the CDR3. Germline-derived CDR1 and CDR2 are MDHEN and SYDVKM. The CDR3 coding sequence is TGTGCCAGCAGCTCCTGGACAGGACCCCTTGGGCAGTACTTC. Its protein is CASSSWTGPLGQYF.

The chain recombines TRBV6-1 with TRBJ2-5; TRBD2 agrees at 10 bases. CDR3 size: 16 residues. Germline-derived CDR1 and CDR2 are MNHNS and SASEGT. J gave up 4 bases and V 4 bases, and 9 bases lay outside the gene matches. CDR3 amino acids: CASSAKSSGSSETQYF. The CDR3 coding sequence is TGTGCCAGCAGTGCCAAGTCTAGCGGGAGTTCAGAGACCCAGTACTTC.

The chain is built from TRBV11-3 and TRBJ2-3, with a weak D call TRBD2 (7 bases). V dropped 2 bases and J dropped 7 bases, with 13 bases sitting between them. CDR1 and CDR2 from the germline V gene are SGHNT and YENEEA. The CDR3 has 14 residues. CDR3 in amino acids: CASSLRGGANTQYF. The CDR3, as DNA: TGTGCCAGCAGCTTAAGGGGGGGGGCGAATACGCAGTATTTT. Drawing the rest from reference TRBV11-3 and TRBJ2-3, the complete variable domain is EAGVVQSPRYKIIEKKQPVAFWCNPISGHNTLYWYLQNLGQGPELLIRYENEEAVDDSQLPKDRFSAERLKGVDSTLKIQPAELGDSAVYLCASSLRGGANTQYFGPGTRLTVL.

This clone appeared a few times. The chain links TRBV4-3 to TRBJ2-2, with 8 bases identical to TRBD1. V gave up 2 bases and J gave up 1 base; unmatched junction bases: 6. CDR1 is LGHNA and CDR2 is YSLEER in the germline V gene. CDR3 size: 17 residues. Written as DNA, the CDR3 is TGCGCCAGCAGCCAAAACAGGGGGTCCGAGAACACCGGGGAGCTGTTTTTT. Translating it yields CASSQNRGSENTGELFF.

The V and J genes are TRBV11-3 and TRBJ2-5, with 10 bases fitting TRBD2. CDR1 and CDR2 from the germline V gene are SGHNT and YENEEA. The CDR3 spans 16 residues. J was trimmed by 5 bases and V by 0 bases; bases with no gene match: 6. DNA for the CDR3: TGTGCCAGCAGCTTAGATCGCCTAGCGGGAGTGGAGACCCAGTACTTC. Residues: CASSLDRLAGVETQYF.

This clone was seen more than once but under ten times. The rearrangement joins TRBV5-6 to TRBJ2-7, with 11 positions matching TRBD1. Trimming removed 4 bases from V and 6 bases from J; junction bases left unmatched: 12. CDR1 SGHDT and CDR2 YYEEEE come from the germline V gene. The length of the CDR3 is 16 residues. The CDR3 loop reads CASSPLRTGGRGEQYF. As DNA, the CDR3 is TGTGCCAGCAGCCCGCTCAGGACAGGGGGCCGGGGCGAGCAGTACTTC. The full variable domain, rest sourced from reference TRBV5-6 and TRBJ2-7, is DAGVTQSPTHLIKTRGQQVTLRCSPKSGHDTVSWYQQALGQGPQFIFQYYEEEERQRGNFPDRFSGHQFPNYSSELNVNALLLGDSALYLCASSPLRTGGRGEQYFGPGTRLTVT.

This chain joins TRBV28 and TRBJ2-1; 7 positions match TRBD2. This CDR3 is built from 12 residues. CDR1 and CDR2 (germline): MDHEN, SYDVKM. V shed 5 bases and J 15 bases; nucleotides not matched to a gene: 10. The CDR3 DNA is TGTGCCAGCAGTATGACTAGCAGCCTTACGTTCTTC. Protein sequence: CASSMTSSLTFF. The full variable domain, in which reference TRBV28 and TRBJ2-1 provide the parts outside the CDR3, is DVKVTQSSRYLVKRTGEKVFLECVQDMDHENMFWYRQDPGLGLRLIYFSYDVKMKEKGDIPEGYSVSREKKERFSLILESASTNQTSMYLCASSMTSSLTFFGPGTRLTVL.

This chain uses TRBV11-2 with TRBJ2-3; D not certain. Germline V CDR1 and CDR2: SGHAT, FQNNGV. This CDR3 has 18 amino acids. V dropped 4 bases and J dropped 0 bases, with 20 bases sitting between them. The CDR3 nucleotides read TGTGCCAGCAGCTCTCCCTTCCAGTTTCTTAACAGCACAGATACGCAGTATTTT. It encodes CASSSPFQFLNSTDTQYF.

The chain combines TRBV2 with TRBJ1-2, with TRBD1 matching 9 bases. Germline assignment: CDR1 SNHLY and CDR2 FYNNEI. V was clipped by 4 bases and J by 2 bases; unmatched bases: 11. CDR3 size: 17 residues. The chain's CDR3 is CASSGWDRDLLNYGYTF. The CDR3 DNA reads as TGTGCCAGCAGTGGTTGGGACAGGGACCTACTGAACTATGGCTACACCTTC.

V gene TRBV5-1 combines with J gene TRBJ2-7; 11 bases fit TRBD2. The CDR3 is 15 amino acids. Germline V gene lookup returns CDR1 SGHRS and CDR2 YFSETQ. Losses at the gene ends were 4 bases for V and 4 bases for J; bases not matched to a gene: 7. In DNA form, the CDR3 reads TGCGCCAGCAGCCCCTCGGGGACTAGCGGTTACGAGCAGTACTTC. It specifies CASSPSGTSGYEQYF.

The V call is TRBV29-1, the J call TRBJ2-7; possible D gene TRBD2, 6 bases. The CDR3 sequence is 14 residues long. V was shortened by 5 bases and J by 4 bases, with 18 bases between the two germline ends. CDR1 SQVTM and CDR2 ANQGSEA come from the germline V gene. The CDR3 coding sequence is TGCAGCGTTTCGGGCGGGACTCCCACGTACGAGCAGTACTTC. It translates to CSVSGGTPTYEQYF.

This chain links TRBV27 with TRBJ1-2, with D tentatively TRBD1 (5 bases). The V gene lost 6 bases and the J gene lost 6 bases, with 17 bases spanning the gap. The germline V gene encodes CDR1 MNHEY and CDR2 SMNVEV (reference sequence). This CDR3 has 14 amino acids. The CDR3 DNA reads TGTGCCAGCAGCTCCAACGGTGGGGGGGATGGCTACACCTTC. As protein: CASSSNGGGDGYTF.

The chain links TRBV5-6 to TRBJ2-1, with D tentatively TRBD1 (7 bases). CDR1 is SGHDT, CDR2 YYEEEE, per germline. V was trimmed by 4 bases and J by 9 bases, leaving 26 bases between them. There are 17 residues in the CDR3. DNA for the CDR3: TGTGCCAGCAGCCGGGGGCTTCCAGGGGGATTCGGTCGTGAGCAGTTCTTC. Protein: CASSRGLPGGFGREQFF.

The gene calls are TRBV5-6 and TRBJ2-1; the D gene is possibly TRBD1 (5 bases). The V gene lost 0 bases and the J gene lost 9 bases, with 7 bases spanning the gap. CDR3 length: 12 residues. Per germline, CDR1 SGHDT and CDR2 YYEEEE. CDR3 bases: TGTGCCAGCAGCTTGGCCAGGGTTGAGCAGTTCTTC. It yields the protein CASSLARVEQFF.

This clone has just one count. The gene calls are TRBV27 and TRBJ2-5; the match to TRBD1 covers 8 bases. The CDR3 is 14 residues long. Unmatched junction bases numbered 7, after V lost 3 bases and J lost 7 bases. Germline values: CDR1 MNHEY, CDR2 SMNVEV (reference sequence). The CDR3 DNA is TGTGCCAGCAGTTTCAGGGACAGGCAGGGGACCCAGTACTTC. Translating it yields CASSFRDRQGTQYF.

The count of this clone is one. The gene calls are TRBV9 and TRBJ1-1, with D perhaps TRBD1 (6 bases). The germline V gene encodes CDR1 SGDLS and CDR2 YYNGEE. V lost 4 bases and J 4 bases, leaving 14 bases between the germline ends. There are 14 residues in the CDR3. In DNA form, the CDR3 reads TGTGCCAGCAGCTCCCGGACAGCATCCACTGAAGCTTTCTTT. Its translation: CASSSRTASTEAFF.

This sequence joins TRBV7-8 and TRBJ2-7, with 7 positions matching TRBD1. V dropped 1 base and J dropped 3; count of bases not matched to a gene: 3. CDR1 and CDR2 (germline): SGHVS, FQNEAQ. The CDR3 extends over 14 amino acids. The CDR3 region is CASSLGDRDYEQYF. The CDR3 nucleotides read TGTGCCAGCAGCTTAGGAGACAGGGACTACGAGCAGTACTTC.

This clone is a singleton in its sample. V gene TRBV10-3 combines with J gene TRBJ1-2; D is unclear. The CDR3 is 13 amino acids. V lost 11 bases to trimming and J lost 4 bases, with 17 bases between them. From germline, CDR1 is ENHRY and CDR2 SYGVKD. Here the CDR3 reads CAVFLNNVYGYTF. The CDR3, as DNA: TGTGCCGTGTTTTTAAACAACGTCTATGGCTACACCTTC.

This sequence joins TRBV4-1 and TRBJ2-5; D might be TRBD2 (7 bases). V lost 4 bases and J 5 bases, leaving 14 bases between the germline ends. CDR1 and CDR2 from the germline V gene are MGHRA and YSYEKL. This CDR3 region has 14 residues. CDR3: CASSLAGAKETQYF. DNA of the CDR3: TGCGCCAGCAGCCTGGCGGGGGCGAAGGAGACCCAGTACTTC.

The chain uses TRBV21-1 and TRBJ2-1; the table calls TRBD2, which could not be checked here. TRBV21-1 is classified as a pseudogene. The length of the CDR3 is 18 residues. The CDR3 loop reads CASSKAPTPTSAYNEQFF. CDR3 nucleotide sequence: TGTGCCAGCAGCAAAGCGCCGACACCGACTAGCGCCTACAATGAGCAGTTCTTC.